These T cell receptor beta chains were read from a single sample in a study of blood T cell repertoires in COVID-19. Sequencing used immunoSEQ multiplex PCR; TCRdb keeps in-frame clones, though not all of them. The sample includes tens of thousands of clones, roughly 87% of them seen just once. The sequenced material came from peripheral blood. These TCRs come from a human donor with active COVID-19. The donor label of this sample is uncertain. Both conserved end residues are part of each CDR3. The D gene is left open where the match is weak. Clone size is given for some rows only: seen once, a few or many times, or a class if the clone is expanded.

-	-	TRBV5-5	TRBJ1-2	TGTGCCAGCAGCCCCGGGGGGGGAGCTTATGGCTACACCTTC	CASSPGGGAYGYTF
TRBD1	few	TRBV7-3	TRBJ1-2	TGTGCCAGCAGCCCCGGACAGGGCTATGGCTACACCTTC	CASSPGQGYGYTF
TRBD1	-	TRBV6-5	TRBJ1-5	TGTGCCAGCAGACGGGACAGGTCAGCCAATCAGCCCCAGCATTTT	CASRRDRSANQPQHF
-	-	TRBV7-8	TRBJ1-1	TGTGCCAGCAGCTTAAAACAGGTCCCCCCTGAAGCTTTCTTT	CASSLKQVPPEAFF
TRBD2	-	TRBV27	TRBJ2-1	TGTGCCAGTGGGACTAGCGGGGGTTGGCAGTTCTTC	CASGTSGGWQFF
-	-	TRBV5-8	TRBJ1-1	TGTGCCAGCAGCTCAGGGGCCACTGAAGCTTTCTTT	CASSSGATEAFF
-	-	TRBV2	TRBJ2-7	TGTGCCAGCAGATCGACGGACTTAGCGGTCGGGGAGCAGTACTTC	CASRSTDLAVGEQYF
-	-	TRBV18	TRBJ1-2	TGTGCCAGCTCACCGGACAAAACAAACTATGGCTACACCTTC	CASSPDKTNYGYTF
TRBD1	once	TRBV9	TRBJ1-2	TGTGCCAGCAGCGCTAGCTACAGGGGGCAGGATGGCTACACCTTC	CASSASYRGQDGYTF
TRBD1	-	TRBV7-2	TRBJ2-6	TGTGCCAGCAGCCTGGACAGGGCTGGGGCCAACGTCCTGACTTTC	CASSLDRAGANVLTF
-	-	TRBV12-3/TRBV12-4	TRBJ1-5	TGTGCCAGCAGTTTAGGACAGCACCAGCCCCAGCATTTT	CASSLGQHQPQHF
-	-	TRBV6-2/TRBV6-3	TRBJ1-2	TGTGCCAGCAGTTCGACCGGTCCAGACTTTAACTATGGCTACACCTTC	CASSSTGPDFNYGYTF
TRBD1	-	TRBV7-2	TRBJ1-1	TGTGCCAGCAGCTCCCAGACAGGGCTTAACACTGAAGCTTTCTTT	CASSSQTGLNTEAFF
-	medium-sized	TRBV5-1	TRBJ2-1	TGCGCCAGCGGAGCAGGGTACGACTACAATGAGCAGTTCTTC	CASGAGYDYNEQFF
-	-	TRBV5-6	TRBJ2-2	TGTGCCAGCAGCCGAAGGGGGGGCTACACCGGGGAGCTGTTTTTT	CASSRRGGYTGELFF
-	once	TRBV7-9	TRBJ1-3	TGTGCCAGCAGTGGGGCAGGGAACTCTGGAAACACCATATATTTT	CASSGAGNSGNTIYF
TRBD1	-	TRBV6-5	TRBJ1-5	TGTGCCAGCAGTTACTCGAACAGGGGGCATCAGCCCCAGCATTTT	CASSYSNRGHQPQHF
TRBD1	-	TRBV7-8	TRBJ1-3	TGTGCCAGCAGCTTCCCTTCGACAGGGAAAGGAAACACCATATATTTT	CASSFPSTGKGNTIYF
-	-	TRBV5-6	TRBJ1-1	TGTGCCAGCAGCCGACAGGCGAACACTGAAGCTTTCTTT	CASSRQANTEAFF
TRBD2	-	TRBV7-9	TRBJ2-3	TGTGCCAGCAGCTTAACTAGCGCAGGCACAGATACGCAGTATTTT	CASSLTSAGTDTQYF
-	-	TRBV7-7	TRBJ2-4	TGTGCTAGCAGCTTGGCGCTAGGAAACATTCAGTACTTC	CASSLALGNIQYF
-	once	TRBV6-1	TRBJ2-3	TGTGCCAGCAGTGAAGACAACACAGATACGCAGTATTTT	CASSEDNTDTQYF
-	-	TRBV27	TRBJ2-3	TGTGCCAGCAGTCACACAGATACGCAGTATTTT	CASSHTDTQYF
TRBD2	-	TRBV19	TRBJ2-1	TGTGCCAGTAGTATAGGAGCGGGGTACAATGAGCAGTTCTTC	CASSIGAGYNEQFF
TRBD2	-	TRBV7-9	TRBJ2-1	TGTGCCAGCAGCTTAGTAGCGGGGGGGTTTGTTAGGAATGAGCAGTTCTTC	CASSLVAGGFVRNEQFF
-	-	TRBV27	TRBJ1-3	TGTGCCAGCAGTTCCCGGGGGAGGTACTCTGGAAACACCATATATTTT	CASSSRGRYSGNTIYF
TRBD2	-	TRBV7-9	TRBJ2-1	TGTGCCAGCAGCGGAACACTAGCGGCGAGCTCCTACAATGAGCAGTTCTTC	CASSGTLAASSYNEQFF
TRBD2	-	TRBV5-4	TRBJ2-2	TGTGCCAGCAGCGGGACTAGCGGGGGGGACCCCACCGGGGAGCTGTTTTTT	CASSGTSGGDPTGELFF
TRBD1	-	TRBV5-4	TRBJ1-2	TGTGCCAGCAGCCTTGAGGGGGCCGCTAACTATGGCTACACCTTC	CASSLEGAANYGYTF
-	once	TRBV9	TRBJ2-6	TGTGCCAGCAGCCCAGTCACGCCGGCCCGGGGATCTGGGGCCAACGTCCTGACTTTC	CASSPVTPARGSGANVLTF
-	-	TRBV20-1	TRBJ2-3	TGCAGTGCTAGCCCCCGAGATACGCAGTATTTT	CSASPRDTQYF
-	-	TRBV28	TRBJ1-1	TGTGCCAGCAGTTTAATACAGCCGAACACTGAAGCTTTCTTT	CASSLIQPNTEAFF
-	-	TRBV11-2	TRBJ1-1	TGTGCCAGCAGCTTGCCGGGGAACACTGAAGCTTTCTTT	CASSLPGNTEAFF
TRBD2	once	TRBV7-3	TRBJ2-5	TGTGCCAGCAGCCGGGGGGTTCGGGAGACCCAGTACTTC	CASSRGVRETQYF
-	-	TRBV9	TRBJ2-3	TGTGCCAGCAGCGTATTTTCCAGGGCAGGTACGCAGTATTTT	CASSVFSRAGTQYF
-	-	TRBV27	TRBJ1-1	TGTGCCAGCAGTTTAATGGGGGGATTGAACACTGAAGCTTTCTTT	CASSLMGGLNTEAFF
-	-	TRBV7-9	TRBJ1-1	TGTGCCAGCAGCCCCCTGGGGGGGACGGCTGAAGCTTTCTTT	CASSPLGGTAEAFF
-	-	TRBV4-3	TRBJ2-2	TGCGCCAGCAGCCAAGGGACTACGAACACCGGGGAGCTGTTTTTT	CASSQGTTNTGELFF
-	-	TRBV7-6	TRBJ2-3	TGTGCCAGCAGCTTAGCGCGCGGGACTAGCACAGATACGCAGTATTTT	CASSLARGTSTDTQYF
-	few	TRBV5-4	TRBJ2-5	TGTGCCAGCAGCCATCAAGAGACCCAGTACTTC	CASSHQETQYF
-	-	TRBV6-6	TRBJ1-1	TGTGCCAGCAAGCCCGGGGGGTACACTGAAGCTTTCTTT	CASKPGGYTEAFF
TRBD2	-	TRBV7-2	TRBJ2-1	TGTGCCAGCGGTACTAGCGGGGGGTTCAATGAGCAGTTCTTC	CASGTSGGFNEQFF
TRBD1	once	TRBV2	TRBJ1-5	TGTGCCAGCAGGGTAGACAGGGTCCGAGGGCCCCAGCATTTT	CASRVDRVRGPQHF
-	-	TRBV11-1	TRBJ1-1	TGTGCCAGCAGCTCCCTGGACGGGAGTAGTAGCACTGAAGCTTTCTTT	CASSSLDGSSSTEAFF
TRBD1	-	TRBV5-6	TRBJ2-7	TGTGCCAGCAGCATGGGACAGGGTAACTACGAGCAGTACTTC	CASSMGQGNYEQYF
-	-	TRBV19	TRBJ1-1	TGTGCCAGTAGTCAGGGACTTTTGGCGGCTTTCTTT	CASSQGLLAAFF
TRBD1	-	TRBV7-3	TRBJ2-3	TGTGCCAGCAGCCCTCAGAGGGAAACGGGACAGGGGGATACGCAGTATTTT	CASSPQRETGQGDTQYF
-	-	TRBV15	TRBJ1-2	TGTGCCACCAGCAGTAGATATTATGGCTACACCTTC	CATSSRYYGYTF
TRBD1	-	TRBV19	TRBJ2-7	TGTGCCAGTAGTATCGGGACAGGGGCCTACGAGCAGTACTTC	CASSIGTGAYEQYF
-	-	TRBV6-2/TRBV6-3	TRBJ1-2	TGTGCCAGCAGTTATCAGGGCAGAGATGGCTACACCTTC	CASSYQGRDGYTF
TRBD1	-	TRBV19	TRBJ2-4	TGTGCCAGTAGTCCACAGGGGACCAAAAACATTCAGTACTTC	CASSPQGTKNIQYF
-	once	TRBV11-3	TRBJ2-7	TGTGCCAGCAGCGCTGGGGCCTCCTACGAGCAGTACTTC	CASSAGASYEQYF
-	-	TRBV30	TRBJ1-2	TGTGCCTGGAGTGTACGTCGGGGAAGTAGGGGCTACACCTTC	CAWSVRRGSRGYTF
-	few	TRBV7-2	TRBJ2-3	TGTGCCAGCAGCTTAGCGGACGTACGGGGAGATACGCAGTATTTT	CASSLADVRGDTQYF
TRBD1	-	TRBV18	TRBJ1-4	TGTGCCAGCTCACCAACGACAGGGATGACAACTAATGAAAAACTGTTTTTT	CASSPTTGMTTNEKLFF
TRBD2	-	TRBV4-2	TRBJ2-7	TGTGCCAGCAGCCCCGGGACTAGCCCCAACTACGAGCAGTACTTC	CASSPGTSPNYEQYF